The entry below gives a single TCR beta chain sequence along with its context. This record belongs to a study of blood T cell repertoires in COVID-19. Study details: Sites across the United States, Italy and Spain contributed samples from acute and convalescent COVID-19. Sources were T cells, B-cell-depleted T cells, or PBMCs; the material itself was cDNA or gDNA.

Original processing notes: Estimates of nucleated cell counts were drawn from the amplification of reference gene primers. Clones were sequenced by immunoSEQ multiplex PCR, and TCRdb holds only the in-frame ones, with some missing. The V and J calls and the clone size are those of that table, but D and trimming were determined from the DNA. The table lists 190,000 or so clones, more than 75% of them singletons. CDR1 is MDHEN and CDR2 is SYDVKM in the germline V gene. The CDR3 runs to 16 residues. Unmatched junction bases numbered 10, after V lost 5 bases and J lost 2 bases. The chain has TRBV28 and TRBJ2-3; 7 nucleotides match TRBD1. Sequenced material: peripheral blood. The TCR sequence derives from a man aged 35-49 years with active or convalescent COVID-19. For the CDR3, the DNA is TGTGCCAGCAGTATATCCGGGACAGCCGACACAGATACGCAGTATTTT. Translating gives CASSISGTADTDTQYF.